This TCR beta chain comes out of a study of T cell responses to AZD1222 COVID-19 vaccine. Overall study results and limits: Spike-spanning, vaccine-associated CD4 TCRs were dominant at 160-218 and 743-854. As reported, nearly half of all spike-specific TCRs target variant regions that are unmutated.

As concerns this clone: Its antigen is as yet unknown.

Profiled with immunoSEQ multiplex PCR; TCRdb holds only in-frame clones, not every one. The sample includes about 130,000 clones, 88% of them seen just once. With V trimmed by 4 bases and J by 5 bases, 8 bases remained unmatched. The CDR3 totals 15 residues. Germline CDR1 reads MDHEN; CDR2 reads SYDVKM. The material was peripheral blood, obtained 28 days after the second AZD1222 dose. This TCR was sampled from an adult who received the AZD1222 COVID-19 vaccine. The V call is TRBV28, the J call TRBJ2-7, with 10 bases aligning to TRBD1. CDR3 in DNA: TGTGCCAGCAGTTCCGCCGGGACAGGGGTCCACGAGCAGTACTTC. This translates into CASSSAGTGVHEQYF.